These 20 T cell receptor beta chains came from one sample sequenced in a study of identical twins. TCRdb called the 5' RACE reads again in MiXCR, with one record for every CDR3 protein. This sample yields some 300,000 distinct CDR3 sequences, of which 10% to 15% are seen a single time; just over 7% belongs to the top ten. The data were also submitted as part of a second study, on yellow fever vaccine responses in identical twins.

The sequenced sample was CD8+ T cells sorted from blood. The receptor source for this set is a young woman in good health.

This chain joins TRBV15 and TRBJ2-7; TRBD1 matches 9 bases. This CDR3 is built from 14 residues. The germline gives CDR1 LNHNV, CDR2 YYDKDF (reference sequence). Trimming took 5 bases from V and 5 from J; bases not matched to a gene: 7. In DNA, the CDR3 is TGTGCCACCAGCTGGGACAGGGCGCCGAACGAGCAGTACTTC. Translation gives CATSWDRAPNEQYF.

This clonotype was observed many times. The chain recombines TRBV10-3 with TRBJ1-1; D may be TRBD1 (5 bases). Germline values: CDR1 ENHRY, CDR2 SYGVKD. This CDR3 has 14 amino acids. With 2 bases removed from V and 1 base from J, the gap between germline ends came to 8 bases. CDR3 nucleotides: TGTGCCATCAGTGAGCGACAGTCGAACACTGAAGCTTTCTTT. Its translation is CAISERQSNTEAFF.

This clonotype came up a few times. J is TRBJ2-3 and V is TRBV10-2, with TRBD2 matching 10 bases. The V gene's germline CDR1 is WSHSY and CDR2 SAAADI. There are 20 residues in the CDR3. With V trimmed by 4 bases and J by 0 bases, 16 bases remained unmatched. The CDR3 protein is CASSGGGTSGGVRSTDTQYF. As DNA, the CDR3 is TGCGCCAGCAGTGGAGGGGGAACCAGCGGGGGGGTTAGAAGCACAGATACGCAGTATTTT.

This clonotype was seen ten or more times. The genes are TRBV7-8 and TRBJ1-1; the D is unclear. Germline-derived CDR1 and CDR2 are SGHVS and FQNEAQ. The CDR3 totals 13 residues. V was clipped by 5 bases and J by 6 bases, with 13 bases between them. CDR3 DNA sequence: TGTGCCAGCAGCAACCTACTGGGCCCTGAAGCTTTCTTT. As protein: CASSNLLGPEAFF.

J is TRBJ2-7 and V is TRBV6-1; the D gene is possibly TRBD1 (6 bases). The CDR3 sequence is 16 residues long. CDR1 is MNHNS and CDR2 is SASEGT in the germline V gene. V dropped 6 bases and J dropped 3 bases, with 21 bases sitting between them. The CDR3 nucleotides read TGTGCCAGCAGCCCCCGAGGTGGGGGCTACGACTACGAGCAGTACTTC. Translated: CASSPRGGGYDYEQYF.

Ten or more counts support this clonotype. This chain links TRBV9 with TRBJ2-7, with 11 bases matching TRBD2. The V gene's germline CDR1 is SGDLS and CDR2 YYNGEE. J gave up 3 bases and V 4 bases, and 3 bases lay outside the gene matches. CDR3 length: 14 residues. CDR3 nucleotide sequence: TGTGCCAGCAGCATAGCGGGAGGGAGCTACGAGCAGTACTTC. Translating gives CASSIAGGSYEQYF. Based on the CDR3 plus reference TRBV9 and TRBJ2-7, the full variable domain is DSGVTQTPKHLITATGQRVTLRCSPRSGDLSVYWYQQSLDQGLQFLIQYYNGEERAKGNILERFSAQQFPDLHSELNLSSLELGDSALYFCASSIAGGSYEQYFGPGTRLTVT.

This clonotype was observed at least ten times. The V and J genes are TRBV10-3 and TRBJ1-2, with no clear D. This CDR3 contains 16 residues. Per germline, CDR1 ENHRY and CDR2 SYGVKD. V lost 3 bases to trimming and J lost 0 bases, with 14 bases between them. The DNA of the CDR3 is TGTGCCATCAGTGACCCGACAATCGTGGCTAACTATGGCTACACCTTC. It yields the protein CAISDPTIVANYGYTF.

J is TRBJ2-7 and V is TRBV7-9, with D maybe TRBD1 (5 bases). The germline V and J ends were trimmed by 1 base and 3 bases, with 13 bases remaining between them. The CDR3 covers 15 residues. CDR1 is SEHNR and CDR2 is FQNEAQ in the germline V gene (reference sequence). The CDR3 DNA is TGTGCCAGCAGCTTAGGTCAGGGTAGGAACTACGAGCAGTACTTC. This codes for CASSLGQGRNYEQYF.

The table lists this clonotype with a few counts. The rearrangement joins TRBV13 to TRBJ2-5, with 8 bases identical to TRBD2. V gave up 6 bases and J gave up 6 bases; unmatched junction bases: 6. The CDR3 length is 13 residues. Germline CDR1 is PRHDT and CDR2 is FYEKMQ (reference sequence). The CDR3 region is CASSRGLVQTQYF. In nucleotides, the CDR3 is TGTGCCAGCAGTCGGGGACTAGTCCAGACCCAGTACTTC. The complete variable domain, with remaining parts taken from reference TRBV13 and TRBJ2-5, reads AAGVIQSPRHLIKEKRETATLKCYPIPRHDTVYWYQQGPGQDPQFLISFYEKMQSDKGSIPDRFSAQQFSDYHSELNMSSLELGDSALYFCASSRGLVQTQYFGPGTRLLVL.

This clonotype turned up a few times. The chain recombines TRBV12-3 or TRBV12-4 with TRBJ2-7, with TRBD2 identical over 15 bases. The CDR3 extends over 17 amino acids. Unmatched junction bases numbered 8, after V lost 5 bases and J lost 3 bases. CDR3 sequence (DNA): TGTGCCAGCAGTACCAGGACTAGCGGGAGGGCCCACTACGAGCAGTACTTC. Translating it yields CASSTRTSGRAHYEQYF.

The sample holds many counts of this clonotype. The V call is TRBV2, the J call TRBJ2-7; 8 bases fit TRBD1. This CDR3 is built from 12 residues. Trimming cost V 10 bases and J 4 bases; bases outside gene matches: 6. Germline-derived CDR1 and CDR2 are SNHLY and FYNNEI. CDR3 residues: CATRTGLYEQYF. For the CDR3, the DNA is TGTGCCACCAGGACAGGGTTGTACGAGCAGTACTTC. Full variable domain (outside the CDR3, taken from reference TRBV2 and TRBJ2-7): EPEVTQTPSHQVTQMGQEVILRCVPISNHLYFYWYRQILGQKVEFLVSFYNNEISEKSEIFDDQFSVERPDGSNFTLKIRSTKLEDSAMYFCATRTGLYEQYFGPGTRLTVT.

This clonotype was observed a few times. V usage is TRBV20-1 and J usage is TRBJ2-5; 7 nucleotides line up with TRBD1. The CDR3 runs 16 residues. The ends lost 5 bases at V and 3 bases at J; junction bases unmatched: 15. Germline CDR1 and CDR2: DFQATT and SNEGSKA (reference sequence). The CDR3 protein is CSAHKYSTGPEETQYF. CDR3 sequence (DNA): TGCAGTGCTCACAAATACTCGACAGGGCCCGAAGAGACCCAGTACTTC.

In this sample, this clonotype turned up many times. The chain carries TRBV9 and TRBJ2-7, with D maybe TRBD2 (6 bases). CDR1 and CDR2 from the germline V gene are SGDLS and YYNGEE. The V gene lost 0 bases and the J gene lost 0 bases, with 10 bases spanning the gap. The CDR3 sequence is 15 residues long. The CDR3: CASSVGTGSSYEQYF. Written as DNA, the CDR3 is TGTGCCAGCAGCGTAGGAACCGGGAGCTCCTACGAGCAGTACTTC.

The chain is built from TRBV4-1 and TRBJ2-1; TRBD2 agrees at 12 bases. CDR1 and CDR2 from the germline V gene are MGHRA and YSYEKL. V was clipped by 1 base and J by 4 bases; unmatched bases: 5. This CDR3 spans 17 amino acids. The CDR3 here is CASSQVGLAGGYNEQFF. The CDR3 coding sequence is TGCGCCAGCAGCCAAGTTGGGCTAGCGGGGGGGTACAATGAGCAGTTCTTC.

V usage is TRBV28 and J usage is TRBJ2-1; possibly TRBD1 for D (6 bases). The CDR3 totals 16 residues. Germline lookup yields CDR1 MDHEN and CDR2 SYDVKM. The V and J ends lost 3 bases and 2 bases respectively, with 14 bases between them. In DNA form, the CDR3 reads TGTGCCAGCAGTTTCACAGGGACGGGCCCCTACAATGAGCAGTTCTTC. Encoded protein: CASSFTGTGPYNEQFF.

This clonotype was seen repeatedly, ten times or more. The chain carries TRBV29-1 and TRBJ1-2; D call uncertain. Germline V lookup: CDR1 SQVTM, CDR2 ANQGSEA. V was trimmed by 5 bases and J by 3 bases, leaving 4 bases between them. The CDR3 consists of 10 residues. The CDR3 DNA is TGCAGCGTTACGGACTATGGCTACACCTTC. It encodes CSVTDYGYTF.

In this sample, this clonotype turned up many times. The rearrangement uses TRBV12-3 or TRBV12-4 and TRBJ2-1; 11 bases map to TRBD2. CDR3 length: 15 residues. With V trimmed by 6 bases and J by 7 bases, 8 bases remained unmatched. CDR3 region: CASSPGLAARNEQFF. In DNA, the CDR3 is TGTGCCAGCAGCCCGGGACTAGCGGCTAGAAATGAGCAGTTCTTC.

This clonotype was seen more than once but under ten times. This rearrangement joins TRBV7-9 to TRBJ1-6; D unclear. This CDR3 spans 14 amino acids. Germline-derived CDR1 and CDR2 are SEHNR and FQNEAQ (reference sequence). Trimming removed 1 base from V and 6 bases from J, with 7 bases in between. This chain's CDR3 is CASSLVVANSPLHF. The CDR3 coding sequence is TGTGCCAGCAGCTTAGTGGTTGCTAATTCACCCCTCCACTTT.

This clonotype has only a few counts. The CDR3 DNA sequence: TGTGCCAGCACCGGGGGTTCCGATACGCAGTATTTT. Translated: CASTGGSDTQYF. The chain carries TRBV6-5 and TRBJ2-3, with a possible D match to TRBD2 (6 bases). Germline CDR1 and CDR2: MNHEY and SVGAGI. Trimming stripped 7 bases from V and 6 bases from J, with 11 bases between. The CDR3 loop spans 12 amino acids.

This clonotype was counted only a few times. The rearrangement joins TRBV7-9 to TRBJ1-2; 7 bases map to TRBD1. V was pared by 4 bases and J by 4 bases, with 12 bases of the junction left unmatched. Germline-derived CDR1 and CDR2 are SEHNR and FQNEAQ (reference sequence). The CDR3 has 16 residues. The CDR3 reads CASSSEGLQGLYGYTF. CDR3 bases: TGTGCCAGCAGCTCCGAAGGGTTACAGGGGCTCTATGGCTACACCTTC.